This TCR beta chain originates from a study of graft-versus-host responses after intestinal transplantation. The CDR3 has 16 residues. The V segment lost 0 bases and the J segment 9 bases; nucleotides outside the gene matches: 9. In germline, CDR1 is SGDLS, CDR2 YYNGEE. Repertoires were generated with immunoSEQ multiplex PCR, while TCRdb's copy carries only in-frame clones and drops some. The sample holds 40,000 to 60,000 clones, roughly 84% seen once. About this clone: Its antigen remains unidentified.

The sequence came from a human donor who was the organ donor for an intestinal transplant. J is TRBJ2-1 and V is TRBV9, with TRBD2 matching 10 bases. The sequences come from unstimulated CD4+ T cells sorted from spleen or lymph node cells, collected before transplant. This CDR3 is CASSVGISGRAGEQFF. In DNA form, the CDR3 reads TGTGCCAGCAGCGTAGGCATCAGCGGGAGGGCCGGTGAGCAGTTCTTC.